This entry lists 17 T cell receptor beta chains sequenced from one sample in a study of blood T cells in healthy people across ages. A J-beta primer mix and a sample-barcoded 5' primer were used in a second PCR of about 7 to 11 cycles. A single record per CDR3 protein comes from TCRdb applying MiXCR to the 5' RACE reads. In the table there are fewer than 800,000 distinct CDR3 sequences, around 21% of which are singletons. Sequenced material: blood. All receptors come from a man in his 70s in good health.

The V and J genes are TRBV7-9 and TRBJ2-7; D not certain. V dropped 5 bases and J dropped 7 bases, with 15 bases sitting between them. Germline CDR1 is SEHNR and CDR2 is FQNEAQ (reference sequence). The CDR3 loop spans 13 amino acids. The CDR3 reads CASSLGSAKEQYF. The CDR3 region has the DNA TGTGCCAGCAGCCTGGGGTCCGCTAAGGAGCAGTACTTC.

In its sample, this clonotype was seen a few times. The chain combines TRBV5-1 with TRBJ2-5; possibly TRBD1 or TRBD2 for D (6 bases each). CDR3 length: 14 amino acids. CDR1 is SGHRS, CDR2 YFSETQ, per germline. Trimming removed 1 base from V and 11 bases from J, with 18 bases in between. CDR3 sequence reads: CASSLNSPEGEQYF. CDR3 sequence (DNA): TGCGCCAGCAGCTTGAATTCACCGGAGGGGGAGCAGTACTTC. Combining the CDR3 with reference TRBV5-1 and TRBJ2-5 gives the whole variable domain KAGVTQTPRYLIKTRGQQVTLSCSPISGHRSVSWYQQTPGQGLQFLFEYFSETQRNKGNFPGRFSGRQFSNSRSEMNVSTLELGDSALYLCASSLNSPEGEQYFGPGTRLLVL.

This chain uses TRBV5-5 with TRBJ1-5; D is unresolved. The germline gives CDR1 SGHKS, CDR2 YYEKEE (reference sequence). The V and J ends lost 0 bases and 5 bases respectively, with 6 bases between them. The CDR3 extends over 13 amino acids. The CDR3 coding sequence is TGTGCCAGCAGCTTGGATCTCCATCAGCCCCAGCATTTT. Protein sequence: CASSLDLHQPQHF.

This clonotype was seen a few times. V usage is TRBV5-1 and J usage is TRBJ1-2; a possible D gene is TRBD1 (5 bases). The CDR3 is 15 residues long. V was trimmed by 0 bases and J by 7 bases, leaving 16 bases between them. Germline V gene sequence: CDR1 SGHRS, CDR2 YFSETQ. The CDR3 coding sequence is TGCGCCAGCAGCTTGGGGGGGTTCAACTCACTTGGCTACACCTTC. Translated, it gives CASSLGGFNSLGYTF.

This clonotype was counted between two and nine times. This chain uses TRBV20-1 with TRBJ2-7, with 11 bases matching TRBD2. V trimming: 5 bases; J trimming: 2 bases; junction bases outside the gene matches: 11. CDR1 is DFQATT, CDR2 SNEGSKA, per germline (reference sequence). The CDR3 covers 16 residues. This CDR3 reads CSAGKSGLAVPYEQYF. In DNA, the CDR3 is TGCAGTGCTGGGAAATCGGGACTAGCGGTACCCTACGAGCAGTACTTC.

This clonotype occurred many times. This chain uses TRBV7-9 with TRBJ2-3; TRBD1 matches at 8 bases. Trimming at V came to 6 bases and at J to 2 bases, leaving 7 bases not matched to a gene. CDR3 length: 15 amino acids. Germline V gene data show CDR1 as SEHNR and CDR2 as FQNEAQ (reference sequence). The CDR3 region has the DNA TGTGCCAGCAGTCCAGGACAGGGCGACACAGATACGCAGTATTTT. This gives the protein CASSPGQGDTDTQYF.

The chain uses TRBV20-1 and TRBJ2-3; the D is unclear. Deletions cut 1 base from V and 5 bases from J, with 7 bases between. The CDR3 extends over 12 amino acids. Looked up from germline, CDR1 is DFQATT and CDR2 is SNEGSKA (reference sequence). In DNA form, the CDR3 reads TGCAGTGCTAGAGTGGACCTAGATACGCAGTATTTT. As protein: CSARVDLDTQYF.

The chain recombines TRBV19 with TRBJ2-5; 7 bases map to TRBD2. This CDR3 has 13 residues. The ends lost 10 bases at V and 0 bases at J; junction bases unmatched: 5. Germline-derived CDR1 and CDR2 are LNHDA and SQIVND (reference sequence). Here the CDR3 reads CATKAGYQETQYF. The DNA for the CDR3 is TGTGCCACCAAAGCGGGATACCAAGAGACCCAGTACTTC.

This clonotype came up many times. In DNA form, the CDR3 reads TGTGCCAGCAGCTTAGGAGCTAGCGGGAGGGAGGAGCAGTACTTC. Encoded protein: CASSLGASGREEQYF. V gene TRBV7-2 combines with J gene TRBJ2-7; 12 bases agree with TRBD2. CDR1 and CDR2 (germline): SGHTA, FQGNSA. This CDR3 is built from 15 residues. V shed 1 base, J shed 7 bases, and the junction held 5 bases outside the gene matches.

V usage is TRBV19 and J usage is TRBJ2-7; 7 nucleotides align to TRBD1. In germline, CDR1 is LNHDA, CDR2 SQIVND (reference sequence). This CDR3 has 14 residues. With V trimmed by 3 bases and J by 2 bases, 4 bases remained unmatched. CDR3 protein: CASSIPGTAYEQYF. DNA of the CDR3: TGTGCCAGTAGTATCCCCGGGACAGCCTACGAGCAGTACTTC.

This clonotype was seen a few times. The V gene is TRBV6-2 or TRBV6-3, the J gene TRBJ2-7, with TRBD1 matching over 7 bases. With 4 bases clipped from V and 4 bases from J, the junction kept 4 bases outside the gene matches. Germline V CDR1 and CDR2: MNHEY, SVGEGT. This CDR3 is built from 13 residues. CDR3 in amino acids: CASSWGQTYEQYF. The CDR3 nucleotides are TGTGCCAGCAGTTGGGGACAGACTTACGAGCAGTACTTC.

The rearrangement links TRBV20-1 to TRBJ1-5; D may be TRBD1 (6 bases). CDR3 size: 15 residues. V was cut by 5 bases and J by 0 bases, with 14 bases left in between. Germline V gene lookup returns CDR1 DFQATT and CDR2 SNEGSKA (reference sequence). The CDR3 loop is CSAGGGRASNQPQHF. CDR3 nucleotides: TGCAGTGCTGGCGGGGGGCGGGCTAGCAATCAGCCCCAGCATTTT.

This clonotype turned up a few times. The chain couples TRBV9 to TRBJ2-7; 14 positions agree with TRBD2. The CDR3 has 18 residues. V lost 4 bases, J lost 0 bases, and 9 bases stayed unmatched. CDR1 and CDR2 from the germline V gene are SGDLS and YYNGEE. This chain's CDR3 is CASSPGLAGAPSSYEQYF. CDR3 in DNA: TGTGCCAGCAGCCCGGGACTAGCGGGAGCGCCAAGCTCCTACGAGCAGTACTTC.

The CDR3: CASSYHTGELFF. The CDR3 region has the DNA TGTGCCAGCAGTTATCACACCGGGGAGCTGTTTTTT. The V call is TRBV6-5, the J call TRBJ2-2; D uncertain. Germline V lookup: CDR1 MNHEY, CDR2 SVGAGI. The CDR3 consists of 12 residues. Between the trimmed V and J ends, which lost 3 bases and 3 bases, there was a span of 2 bases.

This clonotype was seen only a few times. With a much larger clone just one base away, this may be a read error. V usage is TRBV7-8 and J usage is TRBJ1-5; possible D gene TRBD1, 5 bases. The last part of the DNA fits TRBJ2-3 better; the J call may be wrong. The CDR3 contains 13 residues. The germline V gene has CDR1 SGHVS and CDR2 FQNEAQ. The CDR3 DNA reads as TGTGCCAGCAGCTTAGCGTGGGGCAAGCCCCAGTATTTT. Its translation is CASSLAWGKPQYF.

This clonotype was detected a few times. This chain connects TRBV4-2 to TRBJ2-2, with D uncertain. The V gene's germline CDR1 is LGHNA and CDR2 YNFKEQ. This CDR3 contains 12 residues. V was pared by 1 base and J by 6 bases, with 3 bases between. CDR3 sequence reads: CASSQGPGELFF. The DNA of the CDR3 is TGTGCCAGCAGCCAAGGGCCCGGGGAGCTGTTTTTT.

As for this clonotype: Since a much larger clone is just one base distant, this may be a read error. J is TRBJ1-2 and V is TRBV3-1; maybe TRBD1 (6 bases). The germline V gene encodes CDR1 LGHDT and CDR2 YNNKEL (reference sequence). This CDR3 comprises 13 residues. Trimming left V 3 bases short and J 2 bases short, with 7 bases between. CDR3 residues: CASSHGQNYGYTF. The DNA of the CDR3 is TGTGCCAGCAGCCACGGACAGAACTATGGCTACACCTTC.